The rows below give T cell receptor beta chains drawn from one sample of a study of blood T cell repertoires in COVID-19. Generated by immunoSEQ multiplex PCR, the TCRdb table keeps only in-frame clones and is missing some. Here the sample spans 100,000 or so clones, about nine tenths being singletons. Sequenced: peripheral blood. Every receptor here comes from a man in his fifties or sixties with acute or convalescent COVID-19. CDR3s include the opening cysteine and the closing phenylalanine or tryptophan. A D gene is named only where the DNA matches it firmly. Only part of the rows carry a size: once, few, many, or a class if the clone is expanded.

clone_size j_call d_call v_call cdr3_nt cdr3_aa
NA TRBJ2-7 TRBD1 TRBV5-1 TGCGCCAGCAGCTCACAAATAGGCGGGACAGGGGGCGAGCAGTACTTC CASSSQIGGTGGEQYF
once TRBJ2-7 NA TRBV5-1 TGCGCCAGCAGCGGGGGCACGGGAGGCGGCTACGAGCAGTACTTC CASSGGTGGGYEQYF
NA TRBJ2-3 NA TRBV3-1/TRBV3-2 TGTGCCAGCAGCCCCCATGGAGCAGATACGCAGTATTTT CASSPHGADTQYF
NA TRBJ2-5 NA TRBV6-2/TRBV6-3 TGTGCCAGCACCCCGCTGACCCAAGGGGCCCAGTACTTC CASTPLTQGAQYF
NA TRBJ2-1 TRBD1 TRBV19 TGTGCCAGTAGTGGCGGTCCGGGACAGACATACAATGAGCAGTTCTTC CASSGGPGQTYNEQFF
NA TRBJ1-1 TRBD1 TRBV6-5 TGTGCCAGCAAAACCAGGGGGGTAGGGGCTGAAGCTTTCTTT CASKTRGVGAEAFF
NA TRBJ1-2 NA TRBV30 TGTGCCTGGAACAATCTGGACAGTCGCATCCGAGGCTACACCTTC CAWNNLDSRIRGYTF
NA TRBJ2-1 NA TRBV19 TGTGCCAGTAGCCCCCAGGCTTTCAATGAGCAGTTCTTC CASSPQAFNEQFF
NA TRBJ2-1 NA TRBV5-5 TGTGCCAGCAGCTTTGGCCCCTACAATGAGCAGTTCTTC CASSFGPYNEQFF
once TRBJ1-1 TRBD1 TRBV7-9 TGTGCCAGCAGCCGACAGGGTACGAACACTGAAGCTTTCTTT CASSRQGTNTEAFF
NA TRBJ1-4 NA TRBV7-9 TGTGCCAGCAGCAAGGACAGCTCTAATGAAAAACTGTTTTTT CASSKDSSNEKLFF
NA TRBJ1-2 NA TRBV5-1 TGCGCCAGCAGCGGCCGGACTGCCGGTGGCTATGGCTACACCTTC CASSGRTAGGYGYTF
NA TRBJ2-7 NA TRBV4-2 TGTGCCAGCAGCCAAGATCGCCGGGACTACGAGCAGTACTTC CASSQDRRDYEQYF
NA TRBJ2-7 TRBD1 TRBV6-6 TGTGCCAGCAGCCGTATCCGGGACAGGGACAACGAGCAGTACTTC CASSRIRDRDNEQYF
NA TRBJ1-3 NA TRBV7-3 TGTGCCAGCAGCCCGGACTCAAGTTCTGGAAACACCATATATTTT CASSPDSSSGNTIYF
NA TRBJ2-3 NA TRBV7-9 TGTGCCAGCCGGGGGACCACAGATACGCAGTATTTT CASRGTTDTQYF
NA TRBJ2-7 TRBD1 TRBV10-3 TGTGCCATCACCAAGACAGGGGAGCGCAATTTCCACGAGCAGTACTTC CAITKTGERNFHEQYF
few TRBJ1-2 TRBD1 TRBV6-6 TGTGCCAGCAGTGGAACACAGGGGTACTATGGCTACACCTTC CASSGTQGYYGYTF
NA TRBJ1-2 TRBD1 TRBV6-2/TRBV6-3 TGTGCCAGCAGCTGGATCGGGACAGGGAACGGCTACACCTTC CASSWIGTGNGYTF
few TRBJ2-5 NA TRBV30 TGTGCCTGGGTCGGACTGCGCCAAGAGACCCAGTACTTC CAWVGLRQETQYF
NA TRBJ2-3 TRBD2 TRBV20-1 TGCAGTGCTAGTAGTAGCGGGGGCACAGATACGCAGTATTTT CSASSSGGTDTQYF
NA TRBJ2-3 NA TRBV28 TGTGCCAGCAGTTCCCACGAAACAGGTTCAGATACGCAGTATTTT CASSSHETGSDTQYF
NA TRBJ1-3 NA TRBV5-1 TGCGCCAGCAGCTTGGGTAACTCTGGAAACACCATATATTTT CASSLGNSGNTIYF
NA TRBJ1-2 NA TRBV6-1 TGTGCCAGCAGTGAAAGGCCAGGGTGGTATGGCTACACCTTC CASSERPGWYGYTF
NA TRBJ2-4 TRBD1 TRBV19 TGTGCCAGTAGGGACAGGGAATATACCAAAAACATTCAGTACTTC CASRDREYTKNIQYF
NA TRBJ1-5 NA TRBV19 TGTGCCAGTAGTATGGGAGGGTTCAATCAGCCCCAGCATTTT CASSMGGFNQPQHF
NA TRBJ1-1 TRBD1 TRBV7-3 TGTGCCAGCAGCTTAATGCCCCTAGGGACAGGGCACACTGAAGCTTTCTTT CASSLMPLGTGHTEAFF
NA TRBJ2-7 NA TRBV6-6 TGTGCCAGCAGGACAGACAGACCTACGAAGCAGTACTTC CASRTDRPTKQYF
NA TRBJ2-3 TRBD2 TRBV18 TGTGCCAGCTCACCTAGCGGGGGGGCCTCCGATACGCAGTATTTT CASSPSGGASDTQYF
NA TRBJ2-3 NA TRBV5-1 TGCGCCAGCAGCTTGGTAGATATGGGCACAGATACGCAGTATTTT CASSLVDMGTDTQYF
NA TRBJ2-7 TRBD2 TRBV11-2 TGTGCCAGCAGCAGGGACTACTACGAGCAGTACTTC CASSRDYYEQYF
NA TRBJ1-3 TRBD1 TRBV19 TGTGCCAGTAGTACATCCGGGACAGAGTCTGGAAACACCATATATTTT CASSTSGTESGNTIYF
NA TRBJ2-7 TRBD1 TRBV10-1 TGCGCCAGCAGTCTTGACAGGGTCGGTCCCTACGAGCAGTACTTC CASSLDRVGPYEQYF
NA TRBJ2-1 TRBD2 TRBV18 TGTGCCAGCTCACCGACTAGCGGGTTTTCCAATGAGCAGTTCTTC CASSPTSGFSNEQFF
NA TRBJ1-2 TRBD1 TRBV11-2 TGTGCCAGCAGCTTAAGGGGACAGGGATCCTATGGCTACACCTTC CASSLRGQGSYGYTF
NA TRBJ2-5 NA TRBV15 TGTGCCACCAGCAGAGGTCCGGAGACCCAGTACTTC CATSRGPETQYF
NA TRBJ2-5 NA TRBV11-2 TGTGCCAGCAGCTTTAGTCTATCCAGGGGAGAGACCCAGTACTTC CASSFSLSRGETQYF
NA TRBJ2-2 TRBD2 TRBV10-1 TGCGCCAGCAGTGAGAGTCTAGCGGCGAACACCGGGGAGCTGTTTTTT CASSESLAANTGELFF
few TRBJ1-5 NA TRBV7-3 TGTGCCAGCAGCCCAACGCCGGGAGAGCCCCAGCATTTT CASSPTPGEPQHF
once TRBJ2-5 NA TRBV18 TGTGCCAGCTCACCATCTAGCATCCAAGAGACCCAGTACTTC CASSPSSIQETQYF
NA TRBJ1-2 NA TRBV5-1 TGCGCCAGCAGACCAAGTACCCTAACTTCCGAAGACAGCTCTAACTATGGCTACACCTTC CASRPSTLTSEDSSNYGYTF
NA TRBJ2-1 TRBD2 TRBV3-1/TRBV3-2 TGTGCCAGCAGCCCATTCGGGGGGGAGCAGTTCTTC CASSPFGGEQFF
NA TRBJ2-5 NA TRBV27 TGTGCCAGCAGTTTAAATCCGCTAGTCGGGAGGACCCAGTACTTC CASSLNPLVGRTQYF
few TRBJ1-5 TRBD1 TRBV5-1 TGCGCCAGCAGCCCACAGGGGACTAGTAATCAGCCCCAGCATTTT CASSPQGTSNQPQHF